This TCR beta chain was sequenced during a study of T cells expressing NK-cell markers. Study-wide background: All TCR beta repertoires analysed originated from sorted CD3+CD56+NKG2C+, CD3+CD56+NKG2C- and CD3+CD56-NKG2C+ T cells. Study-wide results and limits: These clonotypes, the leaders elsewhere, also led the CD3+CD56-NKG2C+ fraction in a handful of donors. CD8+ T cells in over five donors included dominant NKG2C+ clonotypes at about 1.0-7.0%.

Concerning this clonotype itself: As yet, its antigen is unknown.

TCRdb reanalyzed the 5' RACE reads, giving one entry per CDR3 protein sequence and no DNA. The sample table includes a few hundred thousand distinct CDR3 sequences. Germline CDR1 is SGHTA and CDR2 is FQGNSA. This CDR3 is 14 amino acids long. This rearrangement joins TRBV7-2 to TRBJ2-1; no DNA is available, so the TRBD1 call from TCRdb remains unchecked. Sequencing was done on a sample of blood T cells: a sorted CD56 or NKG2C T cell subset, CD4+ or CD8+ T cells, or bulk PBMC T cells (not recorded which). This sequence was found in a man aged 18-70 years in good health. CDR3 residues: CASSPHSQGSEQFF.